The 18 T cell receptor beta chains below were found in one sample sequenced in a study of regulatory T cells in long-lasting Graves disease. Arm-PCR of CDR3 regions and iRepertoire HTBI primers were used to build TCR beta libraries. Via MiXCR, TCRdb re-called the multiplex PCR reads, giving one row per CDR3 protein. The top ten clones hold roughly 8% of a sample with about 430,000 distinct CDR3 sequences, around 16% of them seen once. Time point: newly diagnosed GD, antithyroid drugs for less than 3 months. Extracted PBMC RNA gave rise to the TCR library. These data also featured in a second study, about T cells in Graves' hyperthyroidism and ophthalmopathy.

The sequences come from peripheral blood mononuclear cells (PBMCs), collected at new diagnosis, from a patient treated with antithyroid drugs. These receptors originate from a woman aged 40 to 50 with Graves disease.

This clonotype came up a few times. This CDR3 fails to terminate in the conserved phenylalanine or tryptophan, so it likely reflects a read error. The CDR3 loop reads CASSEIPGTSGSSEQFL. DNA for the CDR3: TGTGCCAGCAGTGAAATACCCGGGACTAGCGGGAGTAGTGAGCAGTTCCTC. V is TRBV25-1 and J is TRBJ2-1; 14 nucleotides align to TRBD2. CDR1 is MGHDK and CDR2 is SYGVNS in the germline V gene. The CDR3 extends over 17 amino acids. V lost 2 bases to trimming and J lost 9 bases; unmatched junction nucleotides: 9.

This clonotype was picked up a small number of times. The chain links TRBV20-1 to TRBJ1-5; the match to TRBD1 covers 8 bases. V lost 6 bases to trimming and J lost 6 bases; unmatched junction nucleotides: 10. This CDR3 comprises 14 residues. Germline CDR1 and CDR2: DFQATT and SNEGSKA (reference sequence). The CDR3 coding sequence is TGCAGTGCCAGTGACGGACAGGGAGGTCAGCCCCAGCATTTT. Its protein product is CSASDGQGGQPQHF.

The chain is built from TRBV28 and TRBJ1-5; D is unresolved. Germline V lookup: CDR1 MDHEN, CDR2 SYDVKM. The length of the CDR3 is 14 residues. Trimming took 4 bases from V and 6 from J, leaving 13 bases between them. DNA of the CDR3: TGTGCCAGCAGTTCCAATCCGGGCACTCAGCCCCAGCATTTT. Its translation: CASSSNPGTQPQHF. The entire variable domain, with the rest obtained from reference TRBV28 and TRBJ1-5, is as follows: DVKVTQSSRYLVKRTGEKVFLECVQDMDHENMFWYRQDPGLGLRLIYFSYDVKMKEKGDIPEGYSVSREKKERFSLILESASTNQTSMYLCASSSNPGTQPQHFGDGTRLSIL.

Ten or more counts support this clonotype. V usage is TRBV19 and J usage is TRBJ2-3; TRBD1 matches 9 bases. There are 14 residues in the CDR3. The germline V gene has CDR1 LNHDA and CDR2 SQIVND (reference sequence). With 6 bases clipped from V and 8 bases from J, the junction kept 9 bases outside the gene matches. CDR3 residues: CASSAGQGRVTQYF. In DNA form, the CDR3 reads TGTGCCAGTAGCGCGGGACAGGGACGTGTTACGCAGTATTTT.

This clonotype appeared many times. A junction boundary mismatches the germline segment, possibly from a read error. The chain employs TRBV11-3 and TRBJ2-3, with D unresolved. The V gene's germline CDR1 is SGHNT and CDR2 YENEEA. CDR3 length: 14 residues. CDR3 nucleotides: TGTGCCAGCAGTTTAGGCCAGGTCACAGATACGCAGTATTTT. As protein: CASSLGQVTDTQYF.

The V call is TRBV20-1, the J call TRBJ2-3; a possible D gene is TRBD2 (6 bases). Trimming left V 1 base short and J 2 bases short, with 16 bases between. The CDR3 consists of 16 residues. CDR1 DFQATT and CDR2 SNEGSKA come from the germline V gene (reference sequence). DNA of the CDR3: TGCAGTGCTAGAGGGGTCGGCGGGGCCAACACAGATACGCAGTATTTT. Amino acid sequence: CSARGVGGANTDTQYF.

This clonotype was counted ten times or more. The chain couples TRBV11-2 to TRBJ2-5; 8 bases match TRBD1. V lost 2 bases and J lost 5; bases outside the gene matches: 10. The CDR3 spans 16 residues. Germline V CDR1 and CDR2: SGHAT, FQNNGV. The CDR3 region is CASSLWTGTFLETQYF. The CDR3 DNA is TGTGCCAGCAGCTTATGGACAGGGACGTTCCTGGAGACCCAGTACTTC.

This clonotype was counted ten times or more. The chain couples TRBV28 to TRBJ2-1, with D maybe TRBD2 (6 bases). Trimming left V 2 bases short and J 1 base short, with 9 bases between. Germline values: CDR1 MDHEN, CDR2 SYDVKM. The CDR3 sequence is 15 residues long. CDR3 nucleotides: TGTGCCAGCAGTTTAGCGGGGCGATCCTACAATGAGCAGTTCTTC. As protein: CASSLAGRSYNEQFF.

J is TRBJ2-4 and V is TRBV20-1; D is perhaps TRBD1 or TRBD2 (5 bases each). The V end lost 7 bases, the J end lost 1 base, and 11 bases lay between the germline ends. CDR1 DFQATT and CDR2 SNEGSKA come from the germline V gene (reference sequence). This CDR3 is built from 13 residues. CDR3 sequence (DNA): TGCAGTGTTGGGGGAAGCGCCAAAAACATTCAGTACTTC. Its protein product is CSVGGSAKNIQYF.

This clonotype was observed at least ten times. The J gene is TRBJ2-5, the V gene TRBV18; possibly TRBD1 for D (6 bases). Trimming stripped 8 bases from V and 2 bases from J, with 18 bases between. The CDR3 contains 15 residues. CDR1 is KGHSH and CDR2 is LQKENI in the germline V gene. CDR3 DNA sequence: TGTGCCAGCAGTCCGATGACAGGAGGTCAAGAGACCCAGTACTTC. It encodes CASSPMTGGQETQYF.

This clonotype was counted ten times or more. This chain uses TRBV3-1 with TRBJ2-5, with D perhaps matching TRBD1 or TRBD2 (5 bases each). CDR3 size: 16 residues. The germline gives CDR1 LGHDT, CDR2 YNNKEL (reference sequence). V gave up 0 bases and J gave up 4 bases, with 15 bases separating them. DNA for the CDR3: TGTGCCAGCAGCCAAGATTTAGCAGGGAGTGGAGAGACCCAGTACTTC. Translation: CASSQDLAGSGETQYF.

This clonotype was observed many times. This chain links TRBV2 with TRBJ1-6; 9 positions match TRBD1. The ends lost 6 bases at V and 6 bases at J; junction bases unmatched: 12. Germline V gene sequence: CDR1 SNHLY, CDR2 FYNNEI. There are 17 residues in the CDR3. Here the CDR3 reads CASSLGPTGGSNSPLHF. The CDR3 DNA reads TGTGCCAGCAGCCTCGGTCCGACAGGGGGGTCTAATTCACCCCTCCACTTT.

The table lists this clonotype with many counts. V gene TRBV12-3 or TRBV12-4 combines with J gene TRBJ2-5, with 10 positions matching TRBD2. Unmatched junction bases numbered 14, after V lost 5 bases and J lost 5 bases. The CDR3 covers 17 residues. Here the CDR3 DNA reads TGTGCCAGCAGTGGCCTCCAACTAGCGGGGAAGGGGGAGACCCAGTACTTC. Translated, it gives CASSGLQLAGKGETQYF.

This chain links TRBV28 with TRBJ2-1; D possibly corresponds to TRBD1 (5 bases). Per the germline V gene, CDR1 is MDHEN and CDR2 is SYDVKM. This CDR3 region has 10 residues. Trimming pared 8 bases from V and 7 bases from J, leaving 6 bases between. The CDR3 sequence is CASAGNEQFF. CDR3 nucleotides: TGTGCCAGCGCAGGGAATGAGCAGTTCTTC.

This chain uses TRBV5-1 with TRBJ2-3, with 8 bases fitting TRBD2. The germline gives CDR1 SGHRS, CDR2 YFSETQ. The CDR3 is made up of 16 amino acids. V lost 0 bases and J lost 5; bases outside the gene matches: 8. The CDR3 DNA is TGCGCCAGCAGCTTGGCCGCTAGCGGGTATCGAGATACGCAGTATTTT. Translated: CASSLAASGYRDTQYF.

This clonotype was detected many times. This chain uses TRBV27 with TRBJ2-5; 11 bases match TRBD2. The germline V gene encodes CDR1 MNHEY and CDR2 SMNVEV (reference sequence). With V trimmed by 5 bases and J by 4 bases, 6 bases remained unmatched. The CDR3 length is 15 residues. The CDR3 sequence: CASSLGLAGRETQYF. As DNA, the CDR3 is TGTGCCAGCAGTCTAGGACTAGCGGGTAGAGAGACCCAGTACTTC.

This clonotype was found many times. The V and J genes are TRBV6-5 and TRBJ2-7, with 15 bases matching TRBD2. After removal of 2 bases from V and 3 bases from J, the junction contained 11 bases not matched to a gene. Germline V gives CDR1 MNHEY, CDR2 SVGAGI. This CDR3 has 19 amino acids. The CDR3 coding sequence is TGTGCCAGCAGTTACAGCGCCGGGACTAGCGGGAGGTCTGTCTACGAGCAGTACTTC. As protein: CASSYSAGTSGRSVYEQYF.

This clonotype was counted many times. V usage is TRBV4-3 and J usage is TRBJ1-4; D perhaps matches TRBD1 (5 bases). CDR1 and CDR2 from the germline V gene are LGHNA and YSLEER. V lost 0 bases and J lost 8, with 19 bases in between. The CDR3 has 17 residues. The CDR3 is CASSQDFDQAKGEKLFF. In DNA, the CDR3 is TGCGCCAGCAGCCAAGATTTCGACCAGGCCAAGGGGGAAAAACTGTTTTTT.